These T cell receptor beta chains were read from a single sample in a study of shared clonotypes between healthy human individuals. TCRdb's table, derived via immunoSEQ multiplex PCR, lists solely in-frame clones and lacks some. The data contain around 600,000 clones, around 97% of them singletons. The material sequenced was naive CD4+ T cells sorted from blood. These receptors originate from a woman in her 30s in good health. CDR3s include the opening cysteine and the closing phenylalanine or tryptophan.

j_gene: TRBJ1-4
len: 16
v_gene: TRBV27
CDR3aa: CASSSKAGLRGEKLFF

j_gene: TRBJ2-5
len: 14
v_gene: TRBV11-2
CDR3aa: CASSLGLVEETQYF

j_gene: TRBJ2-5
len: 17
v_gene: TRBV5-1
CDR3aa: CASSLTPRAGVGETQYF

j_gene: TRBJ2-1
len: 15
v_gene: TRBV4-2
CDR3aa: CASSQDLFGLVEQFF

j_gene: TRBJ2-7
len: 17
v_gene: TRBV5-4
CDR3aa: CASSLAVSPDSSYEQYF

j_gene: TRBJ2-7
len: 14
v_gene: TRBV19
CDR3aa: CASSWTSGSHEQYF

j_gene: TRBJ1-1
len: 13
v_gene: TRBV6-1
CDR3aa: CASRGGTGAEAFF

j_gene: TRBJ2-3
len: 15
v_gene: TRBV15
CDR3aa: CATSGGGLRTDTQYF

j_gene: TRBJ1-5
len: 17
v_gene: TRBV18
CDR3aa: CASSPGQGFYSNQPQHF

j_gene: TRBJ2-1
len: 16
v_gene: TRBV6-6
CDR3aa: CASRGMSGRSYNEQFF

j_gene: TRBJ1-1
len: 15
v_gene: TRBV2
CDR3aa: CASSEYHGGGTEAFF

j_gene: TRBJ2-7
len: 14
v_gene: TRBV11-2
CDR3aa: CASSSGAGVNEQYF

j_gene: TRBJ2-7
len: 12
v_gene: TRBV14
CDR3aa: CASSPTSGRLYF

j_gene: TRBJ2-3
len: 17
v_gene: TRBV11-2
CDR3aa: CASSEDPTGLRTDTQYF

j_gene: TRBJ1-2
len: 13
v_gene: TRBV19
CDR3aa: CASRWGIDYGYTF

j_gene: TRBJ2-2
len: 14
v_gene: TRBV28
CDR3aa: CATRGGGNTGELFF

j_gene: TRBJ2-2
len: 18
v_gene: TRBV19
CDR3aa: CASSIPSTAPLNTGELFF

j_gene: TRBJ2-7
len: 15
v_gene: TRBV28
CDR3aa: CASRSPAGFTDEQYF

j_gene: TRBJ2-6
len: 13
v_gene: TRBV19
CDR3aa: CASTGERLNVLTF

j_gene: TRBJ2-2
len: 13
v_gene: TRBV28
CDR3aa: CASRDRAPGELFF

j_gene: TRBJ1-1
len: 13
v_gene: TRBV5-1
CDR3aa: CASRRGTTFEAFF

j_gene: TRBJ1-2
len: 12
v_gene: TRBV5-4
CDR3aa: CASSSYEFGYTF

j_gene: TRBJ2-3
len: 16
v_gene: TRBV5-4
CDR3aa: CASSLGAGVGTDTQYF

j_gene: TRBJ2-5
len: 14
v_gene: TRBV27
CDR3aa: CASSRGPLQETQYF

j_gene: TRBJ2-6
len: 17
v_gene: TRBV11-2
CDR3aa: CASSLDFRRSGANVLTF

j_gene: TRBJ2-3
len: 16
v_gene: TRBV5-1
CDR3aa: CASSADGGRRSDTQYF

j_gene: TRBJ2-7
len: 15
v_gene: TRBV5-1
CDR3aa: CASSKGTSAIYEQYF

j_gene: TRBJ2-7
len: 17
v_gene: TRBV5-1
CDR3aa: CASSLGYVGRVAHEQYF

j_gene: TRBJ1-2
len: 14
v_gene: TRBV4-1
CDR3aa: CASSQYRVLGGYTF

j_gene: TRBJ1-5
len: 13
v_gene: TRBV7-2
CDR3aa: CASSLVLAQPQHF

j_gene: TRBJ2-7
len: 15
v_gene: TRBV28
CDR3aa: CASSLLSTVSYEQYF

j_gene: TRBJ1-6
len: 11
v_gene: TRBV20-1
CDR3aa: CSGSYNSPLHF

j_gene: TRBJ2-2
len: 14
v_gene: TRBV9
CDR3aa: CASSVAGDTGELFF

j_gene: TRBJ2-7
len: 14
v_gene: TRBV7-9
CDR3aa: CASSVQRLGHEQYF

j_gene: TRBJ2-3
len: 14
v_gene: TRBV7-2
CDR3aa: CASQLSLTTDTQYF

j_gene: TRBJ1-4
len: 17
v_gene: TRBV5-1
CDR3aa: CASSWGRQGATNEKLFF

j_gene: TRBJ2-7
len: 16
v_gene: TRBV29-1
CDR3aa: CSVDGGFPGQGFEQYF

j_gene: TRBJ1-6
len: 15
v_gene: TRBV4-2
CDR3aa: CASSQDRVDNSPLHF

j_gene: TRBJ2-3
len: 14
v_gene: TRBV6-5
CDR3aa: CASRQGASTDTQYF

j_gene: TRBJ2-7
len: 14
v_gene: TRBV9
CDR3aa: CASSVGRDTYEQYF

j_gene: TRBJ1-3
len: 14
v_gene: TRBV13
CDR3aa: CASRRTEIENTIYF

j_gene: TRBJ2-2
len: 15
v_gene: TRBV7-8
CDR3aa: CASSLDQANTGELFF

j_gene: TRBJ1-2
len: 13
v_gene: TRBV10-1
CDR3aa: CASSEGTGFGYTF

j_gene: TRBJ1-1
len: 16
v_gene: TRBV21-1
CDR3aa: CASSNHTGRPNTEAFF

j_gene: TRBJ2-2
len: 15
v_gene: TRBV6-1
CDR3aa: CASSEQGRGTGELFF

j_gene: TRBJ1-4
len: 15
v_gene: TRBV19
CDR3aa: CASSPPGQGGEKLFF

j_gene: TRBJ1-5
len: 13
v_gene: TRBV2
CDR3aa: CASTGTVNQPQHF

j_gene: TRBJ1-1
len: 14
v_gene: TRBV10-2
CDR3aa: CASSDRMVNTEAFF

j_gene: TRBJ1-5
len: 16
v_gene: TRBV5-1
CDR3aa: CASSLDGTLVGQPQHF

j_gene: TRBJ1-2
len: 15
v_gene: TRBV6-5
CDR3aa: CASSYSIGAPYGYTF

j_gene: TRBJ2-3
len: 15
v_gene: TRBV29-1
CDR3aa: CSVEVREGTTDTQYF

j_gene: TRBJ1-5
len: 17
v_gene: TRBV27
CDR3aa: CASSLSGPDGPNQPQHF

j_gene: TRBJ2-5
len: 17
v_gene: TRBV4-2
CDR3aa: CASSQDMGGSFAETQYF

j_gene: TRBJ1-2
len: 14
v_gene: TRBV18
CDR3aa: CASSQPGQKYGYTF

j_gene: TRBJ2-7
len: 16
v_gene: TRBV27
CDR3aa: CASSPVLAGGSYEQYF

j_gene: TRBJ2-1
len: 16
v_gene: TRBV5-8
CDR3aa: CASSPRTGTTYNEQFF

j_gene: TRBJ2-2
len: 14
v_gene: TRBV2
CDR3aa: CASSGQTNTGELFF